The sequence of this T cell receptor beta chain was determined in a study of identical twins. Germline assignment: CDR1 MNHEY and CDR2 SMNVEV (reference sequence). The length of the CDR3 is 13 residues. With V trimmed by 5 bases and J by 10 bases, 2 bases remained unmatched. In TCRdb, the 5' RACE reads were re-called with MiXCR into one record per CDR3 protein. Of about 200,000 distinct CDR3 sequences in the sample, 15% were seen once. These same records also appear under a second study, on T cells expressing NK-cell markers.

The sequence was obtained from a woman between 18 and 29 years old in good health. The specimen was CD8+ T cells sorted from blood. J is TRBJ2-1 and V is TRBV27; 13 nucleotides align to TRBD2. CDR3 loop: CASSPGLAGEQFF. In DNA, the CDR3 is TGTGCCAGCAGTCCGGGACTAGCGGGAGAGCAGTTCTTC.